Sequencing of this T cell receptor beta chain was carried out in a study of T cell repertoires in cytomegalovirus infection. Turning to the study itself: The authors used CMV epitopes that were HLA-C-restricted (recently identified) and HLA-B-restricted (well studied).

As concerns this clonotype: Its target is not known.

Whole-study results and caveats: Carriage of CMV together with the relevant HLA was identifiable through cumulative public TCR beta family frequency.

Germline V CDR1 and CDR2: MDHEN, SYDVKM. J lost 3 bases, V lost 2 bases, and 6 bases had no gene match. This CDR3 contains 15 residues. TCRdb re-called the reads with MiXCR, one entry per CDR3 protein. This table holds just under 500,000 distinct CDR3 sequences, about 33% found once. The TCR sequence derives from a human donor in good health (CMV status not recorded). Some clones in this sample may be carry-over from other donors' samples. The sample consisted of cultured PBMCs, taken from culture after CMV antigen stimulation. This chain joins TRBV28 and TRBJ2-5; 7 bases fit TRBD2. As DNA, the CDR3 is TGTGCCAGCAGTTTAGCGGGAGCGATGGAAGAGACCCAGTACTTC. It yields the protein CASSLAGAMEETQYF.